This record covers a single T cell receptor beta chain. The target of this receptor is not known. Per-base quality was not reported, and no clone a single base away is much larger than it. Whole blood was collected in K2EDTA tubes by collaborating institutions according to the institutions' own protocols. For TCRbeta analysis, collaborator samples were shipped as frozen whole blood, as isolated PBMCs, or as DNA extracted from either sample type. V loses 5 bases of germline sequence and J loses 2 bases, and the interval between the two ends is 17 bases. CDR1 GTSNPN and CDR2 SVGIG are derived from the germline V gene (reference sequence). Taken from cysteine to phenylalanine, the CDR3 has 15 residues. Just CDR3 DNA is preserved here, 45 bases in frame from base 1. The data stem from a study of blood T cell repertoires in COVID-19 (dated by TCRdb to the early 2020s). Regarding the complete study: Samples covering the acute and convalescent phases of COVID-19 were provided by collaborators in the United States, Italy and Spain. The prospective study material was composed of cDNA or gDNA derived from T cells, B-cell-depleted T cells, or PBMCs. The repertoires were released in a freely available public database meant as a resource for research on the immune response to SARS-CoV-2. Deeply sampled blood TCRbeta repertoires from subjects exposed to, actively infected with, or recovered from COVID-19 were included in the dataset. The sample metadata nearly always contained a de-identified subject ID, COVID-19 status, age in years and sex. Where available, HLA class I and class II types were taken from metadata supplied by the sample provider and were not determined by assay-based typing. The samples were drawn from two sources: the first 160 participants of the ongoing ImmuneRACE study, and fewer than 1,500 subjects contributed by 6 global collaborators.

The paper as a whole reports these results and caveats: The amount of clinical and demographic metadata varied by source and participant and was provided uncurated.

TCRbeta CDR3 regions were amplified from genomic DNA using the immunoSEQ Assay, a bias-controlled multiplex PCR. In the source study's methods: The number of nucleated cells in each sample was estimated by amplification of reference gene primers within the assay. Sequence reads were collapsed and filtered to measure the absolute abundance of every unique TCRbeta CDR3 rearrangement. For each sample, productive Simpson clonality was calculated by taking the square root of Simpson's diversity index across productive rearrangements. In TCRdb, the immuneACCESS table is reduced to in-frame sequences with V and J assigned. These tables do not hold every clone; where another copy was compared, an unresolved V gene accounts for under half, and the others remain unexplained. V and J calls and clone size are those listed in that table; D and trimming were worked out from the DNA. For this sample there are about 190,000 clones; around 80% appear just once. Approximately 3% of the sample is in the top ten clones.

The chain employs TRBV30 and TRBJ2-3, and the D gene may be TRBD1, 7 bases matching. The TCR originated in a woman at least 80 years old with active or convalescent COVID-19. Input material: peripheral blood. The DNA reads TGTGCCTGGGCTCCAGGGGGGCGGGACACAGATACGCAGTATTTT. Its protein is CAWAPGGRDTDTQYF.